This TCR beta chain was sequenced for a study of beta chain features in type 1 diabetes. Study context: The study found patients and healthy donors alike in age, gender and cell yields. Notes on the study in general: TCRB CDR3 length was moderately but significantly reduced in all four CD4+ subsets of Type 1 diabetes patients.

This clone has more than one count but fewer than ten. Antigen: not known. Of the isolated RNA, all was reverse transcribed, and so the sequenced material was expressed TCRB transcripts. The method was immunoSEQ multiplex PCR; TCRdb's version includes in-frame clones alone and lacks a portion of them. Of 200,000 to 250,000 clones listed, roughly 11% are singletons. Donors contributed one heparinised blood draw apiece, averaging about 116 mL. Germline V gene data show CDR1 as SGHRS and CDR2 as YFSETQ. V lost 0 bases and J lost 0, with 7 bases in between. The CDR3 has 15 amino acids. The TCR comes from a man between 18 and 35 years old in good health. The chain is built from TRBV5-1 and TRBJ2-4; D is uncertain. Input material: central memory CD4+ T cells from blood. The CDR3 DNA follows: TGCGCCAGCAGCTTGGGCTCGGGAGCCAAAAACATTCAGTACTTC. It is translated as CASSLGSGAKNIQYF.